The rows below give T cell receptor beta chains drawn from one sample of a study of blood T cell repertoires in COVID-19. Assay: immunoSEQ multiplex PCR; the TCRdb copy retains only in-frame clones and omits some. The data contain about 280,000 clones, approximately 88% of them seen just once; the ten biggest clones take up less than 2.5%. Specimen: peripheral blood. Receptor source: a man between 50 and 59 years old with acute or convalescent COVID-19. CDR3s include the opening cysteine and the closing phenylalanine or tryptophan. A D gene is named only where the DNA matches it firmly. Clone size is stated in some rows and not others, as once, few, many or a class when expanded.

j_gene,abundance,d_gene,v_gene,CDR3nt,CDR3aa
TRBJ1-2,.,TRBD1,TRBV19,TGTGCCACTGACAGGGGGCAGGACTATGGCTACACCTTC,CATDRGQDYGYTF
TRBJ2-5,.,TRBD2,TRBV4-1,TGCGCCAGCAGCCAAGGTGGACTAGCGGGGGGGCTTGAGACCCAGTACTTC,CASSQGGLAGGLETQYF
TRBJ2-2,once,.,TRBV21-1,TGTGCCACCAAGAGGGCCCCGAACACCGGGGAGCTGTTTTTT,CATKRAPNTGELFF
TRBJ1-2,.,TRBD1,TRBV4-2,TGTGCCAGCAGTCTTCGGCCGGGACAGGGGTACGATGGCTACACCTTC,CASSLRPGQGYDGYTF
TRBJ2-7,.,TRBD1,TRBV3-1/TRBV3-2,TGTGCCAGCAGCCAAGAGTCACAGGGGGATTACGAGCAGTACTTC,CASSQESQGDYEQYF
TRBJ2-5,.,.,TRBV3-1/TRBV3-2,TGTGCCAGCAGCTCACAAGAGACCCAGTACTTC,CASSSQETQYF
TRBJ2-5,.,TRBD1,TRBV3-1/TRBV3-2,TGTGCCAGCAGCCAAGCCAGGACAGGGCGGGAGACCCAGTACTTC,CASSQARTGRETQYF
TRBJ2-3,once,TRBD2,TRBV7-3,TGTGCCAGCAGCGAAGGGTGGACTAGCGGCCGTACAGATACGCAGTATTTT,CASSEGWTSGRTDTQYF
TRBJ1-2,.,TRBD1,TRBV18,TGTGCCAGCTCACCCGGGACAGGGTTCTATGGCTACACCTTC,CASSPGTGFYGYTF
TRBJ2-1,.,TRBD1,TRBV7-9,TGTGCCAGCAGCTTTACAGGGGGCTCCGTCCGGGAGCAGTTCTTC,CASSFTGGSVREQFF
TRBJ1-6,once,TRBD1,TRBV19,TGTGCCAGTAGTGCCCAGGGGGGATCCTATAATTCACCCCTCCACTTT,CASSAQGGSYNSPLHF
TRBJ1-1,.,.,TRBV7-2,TGTGCCAGCAGCTTAATGGGCGGTCGAGGGTTACAAGCTTTCTTT,CASSLMGGRGLQAFF
TRBJ1-6,.,.,TRBV5-1,TGCGCCAGCAGCTTGTTTCAGGGCAGCGATTCACCCCTCCACTTT,CASSLFQGSDSPLHF
TRBJ1-5,.,.,TRBV4-2,TGTGCCAGCAGCGCCCTACCCCGGGGTATTCAGCCCCAGCATTTT,CASSALPRGIQPQHF
TRBJ1-5,.,TRBD1,TRBV15,TGTGCCACCAGCCTTGACAGGGGGCCTCAGCCCCAGCATTTT,CATSLDRGPQPQHF